This TCR beta chain was identified in a study of OX40 agonist ivuxolimab in advanced cancers. Study results and caveats: Clonal expansion was seen in CD4+ and CD8+ blood T cells by week 6 at 0.1 to 3.0 mg/kg. Mean expanded clone counts were higher in CD8+ than CD4+ T cells.

V was clipped by 1 base and J by 1 base, with 8 bases between them. The CDR3 is 15 amino acids. Germline CDR1 and CDR2: LGHNA and YSLEER. A word on this clone: Antigen: not known.

Sequencing used immunoSEQ multiplex PCR; TCRdb keeps in-frame clones, though not all of them. The table has tens of thousands of clones, 88% seen once. This chain links TRBV4-3 with TRBJ2-1; D ambiguous. The clonotype comes from an adult with an advanced solid tumor such as melanoma, head and neck, liver or kidney cancer. The source was CD4+ or CD8+ T cells sorted from blood, collected in a trial of the OX40 agonist ivuxolimab. This CDR3 reads CASSQVRGSYNEQFF. For the CDR3, the DNA is TGCGCCAGCAGCCAAGTCCGTGGGTCCTACAATGAGCAGTTCTTC.